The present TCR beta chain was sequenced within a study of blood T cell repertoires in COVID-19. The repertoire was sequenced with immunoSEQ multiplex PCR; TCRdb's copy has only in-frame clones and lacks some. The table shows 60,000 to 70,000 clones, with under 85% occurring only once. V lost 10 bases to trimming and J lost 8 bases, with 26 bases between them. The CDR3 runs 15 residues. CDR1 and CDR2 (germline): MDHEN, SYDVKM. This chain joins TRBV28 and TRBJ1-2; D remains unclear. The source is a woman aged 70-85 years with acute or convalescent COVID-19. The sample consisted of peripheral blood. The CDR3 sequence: CAIEAGLRGGRGYTF. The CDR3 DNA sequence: TGTGCCATCGAGGCGGGGTTGCGAGGAGGAAGGGGCTACACCTTC.